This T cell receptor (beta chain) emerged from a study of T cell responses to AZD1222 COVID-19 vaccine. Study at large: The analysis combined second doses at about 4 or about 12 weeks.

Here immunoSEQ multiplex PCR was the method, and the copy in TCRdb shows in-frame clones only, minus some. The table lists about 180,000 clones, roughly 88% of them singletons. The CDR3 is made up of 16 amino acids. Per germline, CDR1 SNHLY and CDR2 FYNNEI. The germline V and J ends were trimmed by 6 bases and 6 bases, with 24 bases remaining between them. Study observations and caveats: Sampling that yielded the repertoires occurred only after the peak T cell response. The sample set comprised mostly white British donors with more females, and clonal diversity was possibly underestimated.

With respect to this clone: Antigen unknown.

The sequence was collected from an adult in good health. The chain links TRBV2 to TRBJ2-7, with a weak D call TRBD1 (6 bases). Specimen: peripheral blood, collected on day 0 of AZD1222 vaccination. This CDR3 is CASSRTSQGIPREQYF. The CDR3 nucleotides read TGTGCCAGCAGCCGAACTTCACAGGGCATACCGCGCGAGCAGTACTTC.